What follows are 20 T cell receptor beta chains derived from one specimen sequenced in a study of TIL therapy for anti-PD-1-resistant metastatic lung cancer (dated by TCRdb to the early 2020s). TCR beta CDR3 regions were amplified from genomic DNA with the immunoSEQ v3 hsTCRB kit using bias-controlled multiplex PCR. TCRdb stores this immuneACCESS table with in-frame sequences only. Part of the clones is absent; in the studies checked, under half of the shortfall reflects unresolved V genes, and no reason is known for the rest. This sample comprises 40,000 to 60,000 clones, roughly 78% of them detected only once. The ten top clones hold about 5% of the sample. The label giving this sample's time point can be read as: pre-treatment sample, taken before nivolumab and TIL therapy. The sample here was blood, taken at baseline. These receptors originate from a woman aged 30 to 85 with non-small cell lung cancer.

This chain connects TRBV5-6 to TRBJ2-7, with D hard to call. The CDR3 has 12 residues. Germline lookup yields CDR1 SGHDT and CDR2 YYEEEE. The ends were cut back, 1 base at V and 4 bases at J, with 6 bases in the middle. CDR3 coding DNA: TGTGCCAGCAGCTTGTCAGATTACGAGCAGTACTTC. It encodes CASSLSDYEQYF.

This rearrangement joins TRBV2 to TRBJ2-3, with D possibly being TRBD2 (5 bases). This CDR3 has 15 residues. The germline V gene encodes CDR1 SNHLY and CDR2 FYNNEI. Trimming cost V 2 bases and J 4 bases, with 13 bases left between them. As DNA, the CDR3 is TGTGCCAGCAGTGAACGAGCCTCCGGGGCAGATACGCAGTATTTT. Amino acids: CASSERASGADTQYF. The full variable domain, completed using reference TRBV2 and TRBJ2-3, is EPEVTQTPSHQVTQMGQEVILRCVPISNHLYFYWYRQILGQKVEFLVSFYNNEISEKSEIFDDQFSVERPDGSNFTLKIRSTKLEDSAMYFCASSERASGADTQYFGPGTRLTVL.

V gene TRBV15 combines with J gene TRBJ2-1; D not resolved. The germline V and J ends were trimmed by 0 bases and 7 bases, with 7 bases remaining between them. There are 13 residues in the CDR3. Germline V gene sequence: CDR1 LNHNV, CDR2 YYDKDF (reference sequence). The CDR3 region is CATSRDLVNEQFF. CDR3 coding DNA: TGTGCCACCAGCAGAGATTTAGTAAATGAGCAGTTCTTC.

The rearrangement joins TRBV2 to TRBJ2-7; no clear D gene. Trimming took 5 bases from V and 3 from J, leaving 29 bases between them. The germline gives CDR1 SNHLY, CDR2 FYNNEI. The CDR3 totals 19 residues. The CDR3 DNA follows: TGTGCCAGCAGTCCGCTCCCGACCATCCCCCGACTTAAACACTACGAGCAGTACTTC. Translation gives CASSPLPTIPRLKHYEQYF.

The chain is built from TRBV4-1 and TRBJ2-7; D may be TRBD2 (7 bases). The CDR3 is made up of 15 amino acids. Germline CDR1 is MGHRA and CDR2 is YSYEKL. The V gene lost 1 base and the J gene lost 4 bases, with 14 bases spanning the gap. This CDR3 reads CASSQVEGGGYEQYF. CDR3 sequence (DNA): TGCGCCAGCAGCCAAGTGGAGGGGGGGGGTTACGAGCAGTACTTC.

This clone was found once. The V gene is TRBV6-1, the J gene TRBJ1-1; 7 positions match TRBD1. Germline assignment: CDR1 MNHNS and CDR2 SASEGT. The length of the CDR3 is 13 residues. The junction had 3 bases not matched to a gene; V was cut back by 4 bases and J by 4 bases. The CDR3 sequence: CASSAQGGTEAFF. The DNA for the CDR3 is TGTGCCAGCAGTGCCCAGGGGGGCACTGAAGCTTTCTTT.

This clone is a singleton in its sample. The V and J genes are TRBV7-2 and TRBJ1-5; D is unclear. Per germline, CDR1 SGHTA and CDR2 FQGNSA. The V end lost 3 bases, the J end lost 3 bases, and 6 bases lay between the germline ends. There are 13 residues in the CDR3. The DNA for the CDR3 is TGTGCCAGCAGCTTTGTGCTCAATCAGCCCCAGCATTTT. It encodes CASSFVLNQPQHF. The variable domain in full, completed from reference TRBV7-2 and TRBJ1-5, reads GAGVSQSPSNKVTEKGKDVELRCDPISGHTALYWYRQSLGQGLEFLIYFQGNSAPDKSGLPSDRFSAERTGGSVSTLTIQRTQQEDSAVYLCASSFVLNQPQHFGDGTRLSIL.

The CDR3 nucleotides read TGTGCCAGCAGCGAATGGCGAGAGGGGACAGCCGACAATGAGCAGTTCTTC. This gives the protein CASSEWREGTADNEQFF. The chain links TRBV9 to TRBJ2-1; 7 bases fit TRBD1. There are 17 residues in the CDR3. The germline CDR1 and CDR2 sequences are SGDLS and YYNGEE. The junction had 14 bases not matched to a gene; V was cut back by 3 bases and J by 5 bases.

The rearrangement uses TRBV4-3 and TRBJ1-2, with D perhaps matching TRBD1 (6 bases). Germline loops: CDR1 LGHNA, CDR2 YSLEER. The CDR3 totals 15 residues. The germline V and J ends were trimmed by 4 bases and 0 bases, with 12 bases remaining between them. The CDR3 region has the DNA TGCGCCAGCAGCCTGTTACAGGGAGCTAACTATGGCTACACCTTC. This codes for CASSLLQGANYGYTF.

The rearrangement uses TRBV2 and TRBJ2-1; maybe TRBD2 (6 bases). The CDR3 has 14 amino acids. V lost 4 bases and J lost 7, with 14 bases in between. Germline CDR1 SNHLY, CDR2 FYNNEI. DNA for the CDR3: TGTGCCAGCAGTGGGCCTGCGGAGGGGAATGAGCAGTTCTTC. Translation gives CASSGPAEGNEQFF.

The chain recombines TRBV19 with TRBJ1-2, with a possible D match to TRBD1 (5 bases). In germline, CDR1 is LNHDA, CDR2 SQIVND (reference sequence). The V end lost 2 bases, the J end lost 5 bases, and 9 bases lay between the germline ends. The CDR3 totals 13 residues. Here the CDR3 reads CASSIRGLYGYTF. For the CDR3, the DNA is TGTGCCAGTAGTATAAGGGGTTTATATGGCTACACCTTC.

J is TRBJ2-5 and V is TRBV11-3; 7 bases map to TRBD2. The trim removed 5 bases at V and 4 bases at J, leaving 4 bases unmatched. The CDR3 is made up of 13 amino acids. From germline, CDR1 is SGHNT and CDR2 YENEEA. This CDR3 is CASSPGGGETQYF. Here the CDR3 DNA reads TGTGCCAGCAGCCCTGGGGGGGGAGAGACCCAGTACTTC.

The chain employs TRBV9 and TRBJ2-7, with D unresolved. The V and J ends lost 2 bases and 4 bases respectively, with 19 bases between them. The V gene's germline CDR1 is SGDLS and CDR2 YYNGEE. The CDR3 spans 16 residues. CDR3 nucleotides: TGTGCCAGCAGCGTCATTGCGGCTTCCCTTATTTACGAGCAGTACTTC. Translation: CASSVIAASLIYEQYF.

This chain uses TRBV6-5 with TRBJ2-7; D is ambiguous. The ends were cut back, 2 bases at V and 3 bases at J, with 8 bases in the middle. The CDR3 spans 13 residues. Germline V gene sequence: CDR1 MNHEY, CDR2 SVGAGI. The CDR3 region is CASSYATGYEQYF. The CDR3 nucleotides read TGTGCCAGCAGTTACGCCACCGGCTACGAGCAGTACTTC.

This clone was seen just once. This chain uses TRBV7-2 with TRBJ2-5; 9 bases agree with TRBD2. This CDR3 has 17 residues. V lost 2 bases to trimming and J lost 2 bases; unmatched junction nucleotides: 9. CDR1 SGHTA and CDR2 FQGNSA come from the germline V gene. The CDR3 protein is CASSLLAGYSRQETQYF. As DNA, the CDR3 is TGTGCCAGCAGCTTACTAGCGGGGTACTCGAGACAAGAGACCCAGTACTTC. Full variable domain (rest looked up from reference TRBV7-2 and TRBJ2-5): GAGVSQSPSNKVTEKGKDVELRCDPISGHTALYWYRQSLGQGLEFLIYFQGNSAPDKSGLPSDRFSAERTGGSVSTLTIQRTQQEDSAVYLCASSLLAGYSRQETQYFGPGTRLLVL.

V gene TRBV19 combines with J gene TRBJ2-1; TRBD1 agrees at 7 bases. The junction had 7 bases not matched to a gene; V was cut back by 7 bases and J by 4 bases. The CDR3 runs 14 residues. CDR1 and CDR2 (germline): LNHDA, SQIVND (reference sequence). Written as DNA, the CDR3 is TGTGCCAGTACTCCGGGACAGAGGTACAATGAGCAGTTCTTC. Amino acids: CASTPGQRYNEQFF.

The chain links TRBV25-1 to TRBJ2-1; possibly TRBD2 for D (7 bases). The CDR3 sequence is 14 residues long. Germline CDR1 reads MGHDK; CDR2 reads SYGVNS. Trimming pared 1 base from V and 10 bases from J, leaving 14 bases between. The CDR3 sequence is CASSELWGGAEQFF. The CDR3 DNA follows: TGTGCCAGCAGTGAATTGTGGGGGGGCGCAGAGCAGTTCTTC.

This chain links TRBV6-6 with TRBJ2-2; D gene uncertain. Trimming removed 2 bases at V and 3 bases at J, with 4 bases between. CDR3 length equals 13 residues. In germline, CDR1 is MNHNY, CDR2 SVGAGI (reference sequence). For the CDR3, the DNA is TGTGCCAGCAGTTACGCCGACACCGGGGAGCTGTTTTTT. This encodes CASSYADTGELFF.

This rearrangement joins TRBV5-6 to TRBJ2-7; D perhaps matches TRBD2 (6 bases). This CDR3 region has 13 residues. Germline assignment: CDR1 SGHDT and CDR2 YYEEEE. Trimming left V 2 bases short and J 3 bases short, with 9 bases between. The CDR3 here is CASSFGGDYEQYF. CDR3 DNA: TGTGCCAGCAGCTTTGGCGGGGACTACGAGCAGTACTTC.

J is TRBJ1-2 and V is TRBV28; 7 positions match TRBD1. The CDR3 runs 14 residues. The V segment lost 4 bases and the J segment 4 bases; nucleotides outside the gene matches: 6. The germline gives CDR1 MDHEN, CDR2 SYDVKM. CDR3 DNA sequence: TGTGCCAGCAGTTATGGGGGGACAGTCTATGGCTACACCTTC. Translating it yields CASSYGGTVYGYTF.